The present T cell receptor beta chain was sequenced within a study of T-cell reconstitution after alpha-beta-depleted transplantation in children. Regarding the study as a whole: T-cell numbers and diversity, one year after transplant, stemmed largely from T cells that were newly produced. Roughly two months post-transplant, alpha-beta T cells reportedly originated from several hundred graft clones that had expanded.

This clonotype was found many times. As yet, its antigen is unknown. Using unique molecular identifiers, the investigators prepared the TCRbeta library. TCRdb re-called the PCR reads with MiXCR, one entry per CDR3 protein. The sample holds 350,000 to 500,000 distinct CDR3 sequences, approximately 42% seen once. The sample here was PBMCs, taken before TCRalphabeta/CD19-depleted stem cell transplant. The origin of this receptor is a girl aged 2-9 years with aplastic anemia, due to receive a stem cell transplant.

CDR3 residues: CSAPIAGQGFATNEKLFF. CDR3 bases: TGCAGTGCCCCCATCGCCGGACAGGGGTTTGCAACTAATGAAAAACTGTTTTTT. The V gene is TRBV20-1, the J gene TRBJ1-4; 9 bases are shared with TRBD1. The V segment lost 6 bases and the J segment 0 bases; nucleotides outside the gene matches: 14. The CDR3 length is 18 residues. Per the germline V gene, CDR1 is DFQATT and CDR2 is SNEGSKA (reference sequence).